This T cell receptor (beta chain) emerged from a study of Graves' ophthalmopathy and Graves' hyperthyroidism. The CDR3 loop spans 13 amino acids. V dropped 0 bases and J dropped 0 bases, with 5 bases sitting between them. Germline V CDR1 and CDR2: SQVTM, ANQGSEA. Ineligible for inclusion were patients with other autoimmune diseases, uncontrolled infections, pregnancy or lactation. At least ten counts were recorded for this clonotype. Amplification of TCR beta CDR3 regions used RNA transcripts. Investigators did first-round RT-PCR with HTBI primers, then second-round multiplex PCR. TCRdb ran MiXCR on the multiplex PCR reads and lists one entry per CDR3 protein. This sample has about 500,000 distinct CDR3 sequences; under 40% occur once, and the top ten carry around 4.6%.

This receptor was obtained from an adult man with Graves' hyperthyroidism. Sequences were obtained from peripheral blood or thyroid tissue (not recorded which). The chain uses TRBV29-1 and TRBJ1-1; D remains ambiguous. CDR3 residues: CSVEEHLNTEAFF. The CDR3 region has the DNA TGCAGCGTTGAAGAACACCTGAACACTGAAGCTTTCTTT.